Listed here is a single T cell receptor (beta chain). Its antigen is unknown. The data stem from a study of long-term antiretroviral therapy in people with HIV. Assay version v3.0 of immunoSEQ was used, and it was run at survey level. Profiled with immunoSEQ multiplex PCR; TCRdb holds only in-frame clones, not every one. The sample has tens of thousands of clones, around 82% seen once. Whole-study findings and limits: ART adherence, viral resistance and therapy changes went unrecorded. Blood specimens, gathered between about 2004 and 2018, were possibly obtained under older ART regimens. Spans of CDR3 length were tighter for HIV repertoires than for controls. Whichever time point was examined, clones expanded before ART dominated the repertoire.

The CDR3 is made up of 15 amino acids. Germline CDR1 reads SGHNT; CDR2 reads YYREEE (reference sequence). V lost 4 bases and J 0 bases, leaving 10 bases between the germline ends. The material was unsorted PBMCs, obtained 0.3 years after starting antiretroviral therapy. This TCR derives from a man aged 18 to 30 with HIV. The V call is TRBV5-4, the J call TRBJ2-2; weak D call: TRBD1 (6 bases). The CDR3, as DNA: TGTGCCAGCAGCCAGGACAGTGCGAACACCGGGGAGCTGTTTTTT. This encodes CASSQDSANTGELFF.